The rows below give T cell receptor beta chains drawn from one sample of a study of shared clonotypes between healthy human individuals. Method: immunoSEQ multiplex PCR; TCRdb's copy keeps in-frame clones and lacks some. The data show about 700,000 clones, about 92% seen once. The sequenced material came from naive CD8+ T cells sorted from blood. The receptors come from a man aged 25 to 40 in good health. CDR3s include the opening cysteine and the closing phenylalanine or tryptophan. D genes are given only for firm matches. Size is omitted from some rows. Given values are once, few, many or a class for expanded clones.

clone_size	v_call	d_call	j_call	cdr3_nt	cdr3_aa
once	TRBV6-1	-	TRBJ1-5	TGTGCCAGCAGTGACGAACCGAACAGGGTAGCCCTCTATCAGCCCCAGCATTTT	CASSDEPNRVALYQPQHF
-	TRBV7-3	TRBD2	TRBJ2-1	TGTGCCAGCAGCTTATATTCTAGCGGGGTTAGCTCCTACAATGAGCAGTTCTTC	CASSLYSSGVSSYNEQFF
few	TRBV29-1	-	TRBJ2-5	TGCAGCGTTGATGGGTGGGACTCCCAAGAGACCCAGTACTTC	CSVDGWDSQETQYF
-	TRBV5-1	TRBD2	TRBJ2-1	TGCGCCAGCAGCCCACTCAGCGGGAGCTCCTACAATGAGCAGTTCTTC	CASSPLSGSSYNEQFF
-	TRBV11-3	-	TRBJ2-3	TGTGCCAGCAGCTTAATAGGGAACACAGATACGCAGTATTTT	CASSLIGNTDTQYF
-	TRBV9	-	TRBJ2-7	TGTGCCAGCAGCGTTTCAGGGAACCCGGCCTACGAGCAGTACTTC	CASSVSGNPAYEQYF
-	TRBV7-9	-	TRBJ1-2	TGTGCCAGCAGCTTTTTCAGGGTTTCTAACTATGGCTACACCTTC	CASSFFRVSNYGYTF
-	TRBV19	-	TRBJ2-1	TGTGCCATCCGGGACCGGCCTGCTACCCTCTCCTACAATGAGCAGTTCTTC	CAIRDRPATLSYNEQFF
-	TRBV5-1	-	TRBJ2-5	TGCGCCAGCAGCTTGGGCAGGGGCTTCGATTCTGAGACCCAGTACTTC	CASSLGRGFDSETQYF
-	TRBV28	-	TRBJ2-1	TGTGCCAGCAGTTACCCACTGAGCTCCTACAATGAGCAGTTCTTC	CASSYPLSSYNEQFF
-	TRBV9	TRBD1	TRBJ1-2	TGTGCCAGCAGCTCGGACAGGGGGGCGGGTGACTACACCTTC	CASSSDRGAGDYTF
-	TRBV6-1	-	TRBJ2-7	TGTGCCAGCAGTGAAGTAACACCTTACGAGCAGTACTTC	CASSEVTPYEQYF
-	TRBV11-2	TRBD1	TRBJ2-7	TGTGCCAGCTTACACCCCCGGACAGGGGGCGTGGGGTACGAGCAGTACTTC	CASLHPRTGGVGYEQYF
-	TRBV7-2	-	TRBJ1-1	TGTGCCAGCAGCTTAGTGGGGCCAGGGAACACTGAAGCTTTCTTT	CASSLVGPGNTEAFF
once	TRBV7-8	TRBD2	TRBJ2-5	TGTGCCAGCAGCTACTCGACTAGCGTCTTAGAGACCCAGTACTTC	CASSYSTSVLETQYF
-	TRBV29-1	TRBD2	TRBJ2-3	TGCAGCGCCGGAGGACTAGCGGGAAGCACAGATACGCAGTATTTT	CSAGGLAGSTDTQYF
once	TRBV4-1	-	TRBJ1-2	TGCGCCAGCAGCCAACTCAGGGGCGCCAACTATGGCTACACCTTC	CASSQLRGANYGYTF
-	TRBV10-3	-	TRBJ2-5	TGTGCCATCAGTGGGGGAGAGACCCAGTACTTC	CAISGGETQYF
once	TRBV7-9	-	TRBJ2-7	TGTGCCAGCAGCCCCGCGGGACTTGAGCAGTACTTC	CASSPAGLEQYF
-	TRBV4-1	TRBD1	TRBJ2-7	TGCGCCAGCAGCCAAGATCAAATCAGGGGGCGCGGCGAGCAGTACTTC	CASSQDQIRGRGEQYF
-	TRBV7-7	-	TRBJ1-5	TGTGCCAGCAGCTTAGTAGTCGGCCGGGTAGGGAATCAGCCCCAGCATTTT	CASSLVVGRVGNQPQHF
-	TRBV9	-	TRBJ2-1	TGTGCCAGCAGCGTAGAGGGAGACTGGAATGAGCAGTTCTTC	CASSVEGDWNEQFF
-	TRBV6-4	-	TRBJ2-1	TGTGCCAGCAGTGACTCTCCCCGTGTGCCTCCCTACAATGAGCAGTTCTTC	CASSDSPRVPPYNEQFF
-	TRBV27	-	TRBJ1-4	TGTGCCAGCAAAGTCACTTGGGGGGACGGTGAAAAACTGTTTTTT	CASKVTWGDGEKLFF
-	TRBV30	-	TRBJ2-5	TGTGCCCCAAGGGAGCGGTTGAGAGAGACCCAGTACTTC	CAPRERLRETQYF
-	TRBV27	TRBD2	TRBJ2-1	TGTGCCAGCACTTCGTCGGGGGGGCGCTACAATGAGCAGTTCTTC	CASTSSGGRYNEQFF
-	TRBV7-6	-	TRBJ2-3	TGTGCCAGCAGCTTAGCGCAAAGGGAACAGTGGACAGATACACAGTATTTT	CASSLAQREQWTDTQYF
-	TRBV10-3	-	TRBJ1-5	TGTGCCATCAGTGAGTCGGTGGGAAATCAGCCCCAGCATTTT	CAISESVGNQPQHF
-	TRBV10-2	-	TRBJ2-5	TGCGCCAGCAGTGACATGAACAGGGCAGTGGTCACAGAGACCCAGTACTTC	CASSDMNRAVVTETQYF
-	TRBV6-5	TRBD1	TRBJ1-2	TGTGCCAGCAGTACGACAGGGACTGGCTACACCTTC	CASSTTGTGYTF
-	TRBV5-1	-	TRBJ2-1	TGCGCCAGCAGCTTGGTGGGGGGCGGTTACAATGAGCAGTTCTTC	CASSLVGGGYNEQFF
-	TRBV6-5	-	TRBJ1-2	TGTGCCAGCAGTTATGCGGCCACCGATGGCTACACCTTC	CASSYAATDGYTF
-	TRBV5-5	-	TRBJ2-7	TGTGCCAGCACAGACGCCTACGAGCAGTACTTC	CASTDAYEQYF
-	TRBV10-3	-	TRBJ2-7	TGTGCCATCAGGGACATACCAGCGGGCGAGCAGTACTTC	CAIRDIPAGEQYF
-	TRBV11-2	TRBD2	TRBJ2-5	TGTGCCAGCAGCTTAGAAGCTAGCGGGGAGACCCAGTACTTC	CASSLEASGETQYF
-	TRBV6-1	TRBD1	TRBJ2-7	TGTGCCAGCAGTGACCGGACAGGCACCTCCTACGAGCAGTACTTC	CASSDRTGTSYEQYF
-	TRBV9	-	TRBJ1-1	TGTGCCAGCAGCGTATCACAGGGCTCGGCTGAAGCTTTCTTT	CASSVSQGSAEAFF
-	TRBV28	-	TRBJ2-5	TGTGCCAGCAGTTCCCCGGGCCCCTCATGGTCCCAGTACTTC	CASSSPGPSWSQYF
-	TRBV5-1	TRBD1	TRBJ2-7	TGCGCCAGCAGCCCATTAGCAGGGACAGGCTCCCACCAGTACTTC	CASSPLAGTGSHQYF
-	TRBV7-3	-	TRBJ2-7	TGTGCCAGCAGCCGGACCCGGGGCCACGAGCAGTACTTC	CASSRTRGHEQYF
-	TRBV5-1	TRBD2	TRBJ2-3	TGCGCCAGCAGCTTGACGGGACTATCGGCAGATACGCAGTATTTT	CASSLTGLSADTQYF
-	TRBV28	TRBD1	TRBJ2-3	TGTGCCAGCAGTCCCCCCGGGACAGGAAGCACAGATACGCAGTATTTT	CASSPPGTGSTDTQYF
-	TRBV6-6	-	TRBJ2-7	TGTGCCAGCAGCCATGCCGGGACATACTACGAGCAGTACTTC	CASSHAGTYYEQYF
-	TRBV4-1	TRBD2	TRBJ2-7	TGCGCCAGCAGCCAAGTACTAGCGGGAGGGCCTTCGGTCTACGAGCAGTACTTC	CASSQVLAGGPSVYEQYF
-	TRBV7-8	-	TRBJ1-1	TGTGCCAGCAGCTTAGCCCTACAGGGGAACACTGAAGCTTTCTTT	CASSLALQGNTEAFF
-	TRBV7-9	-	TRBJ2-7	TGTGCCAGCAGCGAGACAGGGAGGGACTACGAGCAGTACTTC	CASSETGRDYEQYF
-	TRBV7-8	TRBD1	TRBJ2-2	TGTGCCAGCAGCTTAAACCCGGGACAGGGCGCCACCGGGGAGCTGTTTTTT	CASSLNPGQGATGELFF
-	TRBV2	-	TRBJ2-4	TGTGCCAGCAGGCCCCTCCTGGGGCCCAAAGCCAAAAACATTCAGTACTTC	CASRPLLGPKAKNIQYF
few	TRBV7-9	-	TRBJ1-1	TGTGCCAGCAGCGCAAGCGGGAACACTGAAGCTTTCTTT	CASSASGNTEAFF
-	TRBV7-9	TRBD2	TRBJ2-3	TGTGCCAGCAGCTTAGAGGGACTAGCGGGAGCTAGCACAGATACGCAGTATTTT	CASSLEGLAGASTDTQYF
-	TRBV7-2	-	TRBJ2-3	TGTGCCAGCAGCTCCGCGGAGGGAGGGGGAATTTTAGATACGCAGTATTTT	CASSSAEGGGILDTQYF
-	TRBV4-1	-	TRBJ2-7	TGCGCCAGCAGCCAAGAGGACAACCCCTACGAGCAGTACTTC	CASSQEDNPYEQYF
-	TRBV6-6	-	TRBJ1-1	TGTGCCAGCAGCCCCGGGACGAACACTGAAGCTTTCTTT	CASSPGTNTEAFF
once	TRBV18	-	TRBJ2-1	TGTGCCAGCTCACCAGGCCAGGCGAACAATGAGCAGTTCTTC	CASSPGQANNEQFF
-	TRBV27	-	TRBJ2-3	TGTGCCAGTAGTTCGGGGTGGACGCAGTATTTT	CASSSGWTQYF
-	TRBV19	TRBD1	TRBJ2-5	TGTGCCAGTAGTCCAATCCCGGGACAGGTCGGAGAGACCCAGTACTTC	CASSPIPGQVGETQYF
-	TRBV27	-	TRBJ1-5	TGTGCCAGCAGTTTGGGAGGGCTCCAGCCCCAGCATTTT	CASSLGGLQPQHF